The source of this T cell receptor (beta chain) is a study of T cell changes during pregnancy in multiple sclerosis. This table comes from immunoSEQ multiplex PCR, and its TCRdb copy is limited to in-frame clones, with some not included. The sample holds just over 90,000 clones; 91% are singletons and the top ten take more than 1.5%. The input for sequencing was peripheral blood, taken after pregnancy. This sequence was found in a female donor in good health, enrolled as a control in a pregnancy study.

The CDR3 bases are TGTGCCAGCAGCTTAGTGCGGGGGAAAACAGATACGCAGTATTTT. Translation: CASSLVRGKTDTQYF. The rearrangement links TRBV7-3 to TRBJ2-3; 7 nucleotides match TRBD2. Germline lookup yields CDR1 SGHTA and CDR2 FQGTGA. The V segment lost 2 bases and the J segment 3 bases; nucleotides outside the gene matches: 5. The CDR3 runs 15 residues.